The T cell receptor (beta chain) under discussion was sequenced for a study of T cell responses to AZD1222 COVID-19 vaccine. Germline loops: CDR1 MNHNS, CDR2 SASEGT. The CDR3 is made up of 14 amino acids. General observations from the study: Females outnumbered males among donors, who were mostly white British; clonal diversity was possibly underestimated. Repertoire collection took place solely once the T cell response had peaked.

Only in-frame clones appear in the TCRdb table, and some are missing; sequencing was by immunoSEQ multiplex PCR. Of roughly 70,000 clones listed, approximately 80% were seen once; the top ten hold about an eighth. Details on this clone: The target antigen is unknown. A junction end diverges from the germline sequence, so it may reflect a read error.

The chain links TRBV6-1 to TRBJ1-2, with TRBD1 as a possible D gene (6 bases). The source was peripheral blood, collected 28 days after the second AZD1222 dose. The origin of this receptor is an adult who received the AZD1222 COVID-19 vaccine. In DNA form, the CDR3 reads TGTGCCAGCAGTGAAGCTATAGAAATACAGGGACTTCACTTC. Residues: CASSEAIEIQGLHF.